Shown below are 2 T cell receptor beta chains from a single sample sequenced in a study of T cell responses to AZD1222 COVID-19 vaccine (dated by TCRdb to the early 2020s). The time point label here, explained by the study, means: baseline before first vaccination. Libraries came from the immunoSEQ multiplex PCR assay. TCRdb carries this immuneACCESS record with in-frame sequences only. Its versions omit some clonotypes, under half of them owing to an unresolved V gene in the studies checked, with the rest unexplained. Recorded for this sample are 180,000 or so clones; around 90% of them occurred a single time. 1.5% to 2% of the sample lies in the top ten. The sample here was peripheral blood, taken on day 0 of AZD1222 vaccination. The receptor source for this set is an adult in good health.

This chain joins TRBV19 and TRBJ1-4; D gene uncertain. Germline assignment: CDR1 LNHDA and CDR2 SQIVND (reference sequence). The CDR3 loop spans 12 amino acids. Trimming left V 8 bases short and J 3 bases short, with 7 bases between. The CDR3 nucleotides read TGTGCCAGTCGTACAGCTAATGAAAAACTGTTTTTT. Translating it yields CASRTANEKLFF.

This chain joins TRBV5-4 and TRBJ2-5; 8 positions agree with TRBD2. V lost 0 bases to trimming and J lost 0 bases; unmatched junction nucleotides: 4. The CDR3 has 16 residues. The germline CDR1 and CDR2 sequences are SGHNT and YYREEE (reference sequence). CDR3 residues: CASSLGGGGYQETQYF. The CDR3 coding sequence is TGTGCCAGCAGCTTGGGAGGCGGGGGGTACCAAGAGACCCAGTACTTC.